This TCR beta chain was sequenced in a study of T cell changes during pregnancy in multiple sclerosis. Method: immunoSEQ multiplex PCR; TCRdb's copy keeps in-frame clones and lacks some. The sample consists of about 15,000 clones, about 86% of them appearing once. CDR1 and CDR2 (germline): MNHEY, SVGAGI. The length of the CDR3 is 14 residues. V shed 4 bases, J shed 7 bases, and the junction held 9 bases outside the gene matches. The TCR comes from a female donor with multiple sclerosis, enrolled in a pregnancy study. The V call is TRBV6-5, the J call TRBJ2-7, with 8 bases fitting TRBD1. The sample in question was CD8+ T cells from peripheral blood mononuclear cells, obtained in the first trimester of pregnancy. The CDR3 DNA reads TGTGCCAGCAGTTTTTCCGGACAGGGTTTTGAGCAGTACTTC. This codes for CASSFSGQGFEQYF.